The 23 T cell receptor beta chains presented below share a single source sample, sequenced in a study of chemoradiotherapy in HPV16-positive cancers. The repertoire was sequenced with immunoSEQ multiplex PCR; TCRdb's copy has only in-frame clones and lacks some. The table has 1,500 to 2,500 clones, roughly 80% seen once. The specimen comprised tumor tissue, sampled from a patient who underwent chemoradiotherapy. The receptors stem from a human donor with HPV-associated anogenital cancer.

The chain recombines TRBV18 with TRBJ1-2, with D hard to call. This CDR3 contains 14 residues. V lost 5 bases to trimming and J lost 4 bases, with 14 bases between them. Germline CDR1 and CDR2: KGHSH and LQKENI. The CDR3 is CASSTTDGSYGYTF. The CDR3 DNA follows: TGTGCCAGCTCAACGACCGACGGAAGCTATGGCTACACCTTC.

The rearrangement links TRBV7-9 to TRBJ2-1; 12 nucleotides line up with TRBD2. This CDR3 is 19 amino acids long. The trim removed 4 bases at V and 7 bases at J, leaving 17 bases unmatched. Germline V gene lookup returns CDR1 SEHNR and CDR2 FQNEAQ (reference sequence). The CDR3 reads CASSSSIWKRTSGINEQFF. For the CDR3, the DNA is TGTGCCAGCAGCTCCTCAATCTGGAAAAGGACTAGCGGGATAAATGAGCAGTTCTTC.

This clone was detected only a few times. The CDR3 loop reads CASSLGAGVNTGELFF. The CDR3 DNA follows: TGCGCCAGCAGCTTGGGGGCAGGGGTGAACACCGGGGAGCTGTTTTTT. The rearrangement uses TRBV5-1 and TRBJ2-2, with a possible D match to TRBD1 (6 bases). Germline V lookup: CDR1 SGHRS, CDR2 YFSETQ. The CDR3 has 16 residues. Trimming stripped 0 bases from V and 1 base from J, with 10 bases between.

This clone showed up just a few times. The chain uses TRBV11-2 and TRBJ2-7, with D possibly matching TRBD2 (5 bases). In germline, CDR1 is SGHAT, CDR2 FQNNGV. Trimming took off 5 bases at V and 2 bases at J, with 16 bases between the two ends. The CDR3 has 15 residues. The CDR3 loop is CASSPYGLLAYEQYF. The CDR3 nucleotides are TGTGCCAGCAGCCCTTACGGACTGTTAGCCTACGAGCAGTACTTC.

The rearrangement joins TRBV5-1 to TRBJ2-2; the D gene is possibly TRBD1 (5 bases). Per the germline V gene, CDR1 is SGHRS and CDR2 is YFSETQ. The CDR3 runs to 16 residues. Trimming stripped 3 bases from V and 7 bases from J, with 19 bases between. CDR3 in DNA: TGCGCCAGCAGCTACCTATTGACCAGGACAATCGGGGAGCTGTTTTTT. Translation gives CASSYLLTRTIGELFF.

The chain links TRBV5-4 to TRBJ1-2, with a possible D match to TRBD1 (6 bases). V was trimmed by 7 bases and J by 0 bases, leaving 16 bases between them. This CDR3 comprises 15 residues. Germline-derived CDR1 and CDR2 are SGHNT and YYREEE (reference sequence). The CDR3 DNA is TGTGCCAGCGGGTATGGACAGACCTCTAACTATGGCTACACCTTC. Residues: CASGYGQTSNYGYTF.

The J gene is TRBJ1-1, the V gene TRBV7-9; 7 nucleotides match TRBD1. CDR3 length: 15 residues. The germline V gene encodes CDR1 SEHNR and CDR2 FQNEAQ (reference sequence). After removal of 1 base from V and 6 bases from J, the junction contained 8 bases not matched to a gene. CDR3 nucleotides: TGTGCCAGCAGCTTAGGATCGACAGGGATCGCTGAAGCTTTCTTT. Amino acid sequence: CASSLGSTGIAEAFF.

CDR3 sequence reads: CASTYYGDGELFF. The CDR3 DNA reads TGTGCCAGCACCTACTACGGGGACGGGGAGCTGTTTTTT. This sequence joins TRBV7-9 and TRBJ2-2; possible D gene TRBD2, 5 bases. Trimming took off 7 bases at V and 7 bases at J, with 13 bases between the two ends. The CDR3 consists of 13 residues. Germline CDR1 SEHNR, CDR2 FQNEAQ (reference sequence).

The chain joins TRBV6-1 to TRBJ2-7, with D maybe TRBD2 (6 bases). Germline V CDR1 and CDR2: MNHNS, SASEGT. V lost 2 bases to trimming and J lost 5 bases, with 19 bases between them. The CDR3 runs 16 residues. CDR3 sequence reads: CASSESVGRGGNEQYF. The CDR3 nucleotides read TGTGCCAGCAGTGAATCGGTGGGTAGGGGAGGCAACGAGCAGTACTTC.

J is TRBJ2-3 and V is TRBV7-9, with 9 bases lining up with TRBD2. V dropped 1 base and J dropped 0; count of bases not matched to a gene: 8. Germline CDR1 and CDR2: SEHNR and FQNEAQ (reference sequence). The CDR3 covers 18 residues. The CDR3 DNA reads as TGTGCCAGCAGCTTAGTCGGGGGGGGGACTAGCAGCACAGATACGCAGTATTTT. It specifies CASSLVGGGTSSTDTQYF.

The rearrangement links TRBV28 to TRBJ1-1; D not resolved. Trimming cost V 5 bases and J 6 bases, with 16 bases left between them. Germline V gene sequence: CDR1 MDHEN, CDR2 SYDVKM. This CDR3 region has 14 residues. The CDR3 DNA follows: TGTGCCAGCAGTCCACCCCTATCGTCAGCTGAAGCTTTCTTT. Translation gives CASSPPLSSAEAFF.

Remarks on this clone: One junction end disagrees with the germline gene, perhaps due to a read error. The chain has TRBV7-7 and TRBJ2-1; 11 positions match TRBD2. The germline V gene encodes CDR1 SSHAT and CDR2 FNYEAQ (reference sequence). The CDR3 length is 15 residues. The CDR3 loop reads CASSSVAGGGGKQFF. CDR3 nucleotide sequence: TGTGCTAGCAGCTCAGTAGCGGGAGGGGGAGGAAAGCAGTTCTTC.

J is TRBJ2-7 and V is TRBV27; tentatively, D is TRBD2 (6 bases). The V gene lost 2 bases and the J gene lost 7 bases, with 18 bases spanning the gap. The length of the CDR3 is 15 residues. The V gene's germline CDR1 is MNHEY and CDR2 SMNVEV (reference sequence). CDR3 in amino acids: CASSLRAGYFWEQYF. The CDR3 DNA reads TGTGCCAGCAGTTTAAGAGCGGGTTATTTTTGGGAGCAGTACTTC.

This chain links TRBV27 with TRBJ2-2, with D unclear. V gave up 6 bases and J gave up 5 bases, with 13 bases separating them. The CDR3 has 14 residues. Per the germline V gene, CDR1 is MNHEY and CDR2 is SMNVEV (reference sequence). Written as DNA, the CDR3 is TGTGCCAGCAGCACGGCAGTTAGGACCGGGGAGCTGTTTTTT. Protein sequence: CASSTAVRTGELFF.

This clone ranks as large. The chain joins TRBV6-5 to TRBJ1-2; tentative D call: TRBD1 (6 bases). V lost 4 bases, J lost 4 bases, and 16 bases lay in between. This CDR3 has 15 residues. Germline CDR1 and CDR2: MNHEY and SVGAGI. The CDR3 protein is CASSSQTGTIYGYTF. CDR3 bases: TGTGCCAGCAGTTCCCAAACAGGGACCATCTATGGCTACACCTTC.

CDR3 bases: TGTGCCAGCAGCTTGGGGACTAGCGGGAGTTTTGAGCAGTTCTTC. Its protein product is CASSLGTSGSFEQFF. This chain uses TRBV5-4 with TRBJ2-1; 13 bases are a match to TRBD2. Trimming took 0 bases from V and 9 from J; bases not matched to a gene: 3. Germline values: CDR1 SGHNT, CDR2 YYREEE (reference sequence). This CDR3 region has 15 residues.

J is TRBJ2-3 and V is TRBV7-3, with 9 bases lining up with TRBD2. The germline CDR1 and CDR2 sequences are SGHTA and FQGTGA. V dropped 5 bases and J dropped 0; count of bases not matched to a gene: 3. The CDR3 spans 15 residues. CDR3 protein: CASSPTSGSTDTQYF. The CDR3 nucleotides are TGTGCCAGCAGCCCGACTAGCGGCAGCACAGATACGCAGTATTTT.

The chain carries TRBV28 and TRBJ1-5; D not resolved. The CDR3 loop spans 17 amino acids. Germline-derived CDR1 and CDR2 are MDHEN and SYDVKM. V was cut by 6 bases and J by 6 bases, with 24 bases left in between. The CDR3 nucleotides are TGTGCCAGCAGCGCAGTAAAGGAGGGTGAGGTTGGTCAGCCCCAGCATTTT. Translating gives CASSAVKEGEVGQPQHF. The whole variable domain, remainder taken from reference TRBV28 and TRBJ1-5, is DVKVTQSSRYLVKRTGEKVFLECVQDMDHENMFWYRQDPGLGLRLIYFSYDVKMKEKGDIPEGYSVSREKKERFSLILESASTNQTSMYLCASSAVKEGEVGQPQHFGDGTRLSIL.

This clone was seen once. The genes are TRBV28 and TRBJ2-7; 7 bases are a match to TRBD2. CDR1 MDHEN and CDR2 SYDVKM come from the germline V gene. Trimming removed 5 bases from V and 3 bases from J; junction bases left unmatched: 13. This CDR3 is 16 amino acids long. The CDR3 reads CASSPHPWEGFYEQYF. CDR3 coding DNA: TGTGCCAGCAGTCCTCATCCGTGGGAGGGCTTCTACGAGCAGTACTTC. Together with reference TRBV28 and TRBJ2-7, the CDR3 gives the full variable domain: DVKVTQSSRYLVKRTGEKVFLECVQDMDHENMFWYRQDPGLGLRLIYFSYDVKMKEKGDIPEGYSVSREKKERFSLILESASTNQTSMYLCASSPHPWEGFYEQYFGPGTRLTVT.

The chain is built from TRBV4-2 and TRBJ1-6; D is unclear. Germline values: CDR1 LGHNA, CDR2 YNFKEQ. The V and J ends lost 0 bases and 12 bases respectively, with 6 bases between them. The CDR3 length is 12 residues. The CDR3 region has the DNA TGTGCCAGCAGCCAAGAGGGGAGACCCCTCCACTTT. Translated, it gives CASSQEGRPLHF.

This chain joins TRBV11-2 and TRBJ1-2, with D hard to call. The V gene lost 3 bases and the J gene lost 8 bases, with 13 bases spanning the gap. The CDR3 spans 13 residues. Per germline, CDR1 SGHAT and CDR2 FQNNGV. The CDR3 DNA follows: TGTGCCAGCAGCTTTAATTCCGGGCACGGCTACACCTTC. This codes for CASSFNSGHGYTF. The full variable domain, with the rest looked up from reference TRBV11-2 and TRBJ1-2, is EAGVAQSPRYKIIEKRQSVAFWCNPISGHATLYWYQQILGQGPKLLIQFQNNGVVDDSQLPKDRFSAERLKGVDSTLKIQPAKLEDSAVYLCASSFNSGHGYTFGSGTRLTVV.

The chain is built from TRBV5-1 and TRBJ1-2; TRBD1 aligns across 8 bases. With 6 bases clipped from V and 6 bases from J, the junction kept 7 bases outside the gene matches. The germline V gene has CDR1 SGHRS and CDR2 YFSETQ. The CDR3 runs to 13 residues. The CDR3 DNA sequence: TGCGCCAGCACCCCGGGACAGGCGAATGGCTACACCTTC. Its protein is CASTPGQANGYTF.

The chain is built from TRBV9 and TRBJ2-2, with D unresolved. The length of the CDR3 is 15 residues. V was pared by 0 bases and J by 4 bases, with 10 bases between. Germline CDR1 SGDLS, CDR2 YYNGEE. CDR3 sequence: CASSVAQTGTGELFF. In DNA form, the CDR3 reads TGTGCCAGCAGCGTAGCTCAGACGGGCACCGGGGAGCTGTTTTTT.